Presented here are 18 T cell receptor beta chains from one specimen sequenced in a study of blood T cells in healthy people across ages. Combining a sample-barcoded 5' primer with a J-beta primer mix, a second PCR ran for roughly 7 to 12 cycles. TCRdb fed the 5' RACE reads into MiXCR, producing one record per CDR3 protein. In the table there are approximately 800,000 distinct CDR3 sequences, under 40% of which are singletons. Sequencing was carried out using blood. Source of these receptors: a man between 18 and 35 years old in good health.

The chain couples TRBV12-3 or TRBV12-4 to TRBJ1-1, with D uncertain. The V end was cut by 5 bases, the J end by 0 bases, with 13 bases between. The CDR3 sequence is 15 residues long. The CDR3 loop reads CASSPREILNTEAFF. CDR3 nucleotide sequence: TGTGCCAGCAGTCCCCGTGAGATTCTGAACACTGAAGCTTTCTTT.

This clonotype was found a few times. The genes are TRBV7-2 and TRBJ1-1; D not certain. Germline CDR1 is SGHTA and CDR2 is FQGNSA. This CDR3 comprises 18 residues. Trimming removed 2 bases at V and 0 bases at J, with 19 bases between. The chain's CDR3 is CASSLIAVVGNMNTEAFF. The CDR3 DNA follows: TGTGCCAGCAGCTTAATCGCGGTTGTGGGCAATATGAACACTGAAGCTTTCTTT.

This clonotype appeared many times. The chain has TRBV5-1 and TRBJ1-2, with D uncertain. V lost 0 bases and J 6 bases, leaving 9 bases between the germline ends. Germline V CDR1 and CDR2: SGHRS, YFSETQ. This CDR3 has 13 residues. CDR3 amino acids: CASSLDRNDGYTF. The CDR3 coding sequence is TGCGCCAGCAGCTTGGATAGGAACGATGGCTACACCTTC. Filled out from reference TRBV5-1 and TRBJ1-2, the complete variable domain reads KAGVTQTPRYLIKTRGQQVTLSCSPISGHRSVSWYQQTPGQGLQFLFEYFSETQRNKGNFPGRFSGRQFSNSRSEMNVSTLELGDSALYLCASSLDRNDGYTFGSGTRLTVV.

This chain joins TRBV6-2 or TRBV6-3 and TRBJ1-1, with no clear D. The CDR3 length is 14 residues. Germline CDR1 is MNHEY and CDR2 is SVGEGT. The V end was cut by 8 bases, the J end by 0 bases, with 13 bases between. The CDR3 region is CASRRGELNTEAFF. CDR3 coding DNA: TGTGCCAGCCGCCGCGGTGAGTTGAACACTGAAGCTTTCTTT.

This clonotype was counted only a few times. In DNA form, the CDR3 reads TGCGCCAGCAGCTTGGGCCCAGCGGGTGGCAATGAGCAGTTCTTC. The encoded protein is CASSLGPAGGNEQFF. The J gene is TRBJ2-1, the V gene TRBV5-1; D perhaps matches TRBD2 (6 bases). Germline CDR1 reads SGHRS; CDR2 reads YFSETQ. The V and J ends lost 0 bases and 6 bases respectively, with 13 bases between them. This CDR3 region has 15 residues. The full variable domain, in which reference TRBV5-1 and TRBJ2-1 provide the parts outside the CDR3, is KAGVTQTPRYLIKTRGQQVTLSCSPISGHRSVSWYQQTPGQGLQFLFEYFSETQRNKGNFPGRFSGRQFSNSRSEMNVSTLELGDSALYLCASSLGPAGGNEQFFGPGTRLTVL.

The V gene is TRBV5-5, the J gene TRBJ1-4, with a weak D call TRBD1 (6 bases). The CDR3 runs to 14 residues. The V and J ends lost 1 base and 8 bases respectively, with 12 bases between them. Looked up from germline, CDR1 is SGHKS and CDR2 is YYEKEE (reference sequence). The CDR3 region has the DNA TGTGCCAGCAGCTTGAAGCAGGGGCGGGAAAAACTGTTTTTT. Amino acids: CASSLKQGREKLFF.

This clonotype was observed many times. The chain carries TRBV4-1 and TRBJ1-2; the match to TRBD1 covers 11 bases. V dropped 1 base and J dropped 8; count of bases not matched to a gene: 9. This CDR3 region has 16 residues. The germline CDR1 and CDR2 sequences are MGHRA and YSYEKL. The CDR3 bases are TGCGCCAGCAGCCAAGTCGGGACAGGGGGACCGTCGGGCTACACCTTC. Translating it yields CASSQVGTGGPSGYTF.

V gene TRBV5-1 combines with J gene TRBJ2-1; 11 positions match TRBD2. This CDR3 spans 15 amino acids. With V trimmed by 6 bases and J by 3 bases, 5 bases remained unmatched. Germline V lookup: CDR1 SGHRS, CDR2 YFSETQ. The CDR3 reads CASIASGGLYNEQFF. The CDR3 region has the DNA TGCGCCAGCATTGCTAGCGGGGGGCTCTACAATGAGCAGTTCTTC.

This clonotype was picked up one time. The chain has TRBV27 and TRBJ2-5; D call uncertain. The last part of the DNA fits TRBJ2-1 better; the J call may be wrong. The CDR3 is 14 residues long. The germline gives CDR1 MNHEY, CDR2 SMNVEV (reference sequence). The CDR3 DNA sequence: TGTGCCAGCCGATCCCTAGGGCCTTCGGAGACCCAGTTCTTC. This sequence encodes CASRSLGPSETQFF.

The chain couples TRBV4-3 to TRBJ1-1, with 10 bases identical to TRBD1. Per germline, CDR1 LGHNA and CDR2 YSLEER. The CDR3 extends over 16 amino acids. V was clipped by 5 bases and J by 2 bases; unmatched bases: 8. The CDR3 nucleotides read TGCGCCAGCAGCGCCTACGGGACAGGGGTAAACACTGAAGCTTTCTTT. Its translation: CASSAYGTGVNTEAFF.

This clonotype was recorded a few times. The rearrangement joins TRBV20-1 to TRBJ2-2; 8 bases align to TRBD1. This CDR3 is 17 amino acids long. The germline V gene has CDR1 DFQATT and CDR2 SNEGSKA (reference sequence). J gave up 5 bases and V 5 bases, and 16 bases lay outside the gene matches. The CDR3: CSASRPFGQGGTGELFF. CDR3 nucleotide sequence: TGCAGTGCTTCTCGTCCATTCGGACAGGGCGGTACCGGGGAGCTGTTTTTT.

This clonotype turned up a few times. The chain recombines TRBV9 with TRBJ2-5; 8 bases are shared with TRBD2. Germline values: CDR1 SGDLS, CDR2 YYNGEE. The CDR3 runs to 16 residues. The V and J ends lost 0 bases and 1 base, in that order; junction bases with no gene match: 5. The CDR3, as DNA: TGTGCCAGCAGCGTAGTTGCGGGGGGCCTCCAAGAGACCCAGTACTTC. It codes for CASSVVAGGLQETQYF. Looking up the rest from reference TRBV9 and TRBJ2-5 gives the full variable domain: DSGVTQTPKHLITATGQRVTLRCSPRSGDLSVYWYQQSLDQGLQFLIQYYNGEERAKGNILERFSAQQFPDLHSELNLSSLELGDSALYFCASSVVAGGLQETQYFGPGTRLLVL.

On this clonotype itself: This may be a read error: a much more frequent sequence differs by one nucleotide. The J gene is TRBJ2-1, the V gene TRBV6-2 or TRBV6-3; possibly TRBD2 for D (6 bases). Trimming removed 7 bases at V and 6 bases at J, with 13 bases between. Per the germline V gene, CDR1 is MNHEY and CDR2 is SVGEGT. The CDR3 length is 13 residues. CDR3 DNA sequence: TGTGCCAGCACCACCCGGGACTGCAATGAGCAGTTCTTC. Translation: CASTTRDCNEQFF.

This clonotype was observed a few times. V usage is TRBV6-2 or TRBV6-3 and J usage is TRBJ2-1, with D maybe TRBD2 (5 bases). Trimming cost V 6 bases and J 2 bases, with 14 bases left between them. Per germline, CDR1 MNHEY and CDR2 SVGEGT. There are 15 residues in the CDR3. The CDR3, as DNA: TGTGCCAGCAGCCTCTCGGGATCTACCTACAATGAGCAGTTCTTC. It specifies CASSLSGSTYNEQFF.

The chain is built from TRBV15 and TRBJ2-4, with 7 bases lining up with TRBD2. The end of the DNA fits TRBJ2-7 better, so the J call may be wrong. Germline values: CDR1 LNHNV, CDR2 YYDKDF (reference sequence). This CDR3 is built from 14 residues. The CDR3 DNA follows: TGTGCCACCAGCAGAGGCGGCGGGAGCTACGAGCAGTACTTC. This gives the protein CATSRGGGSYEQYF.

This clonotype occurred a few times. Here the CDR3 reads CASSLDRAGSTDTQYF. In nucleotides, the CDR3 is TGTGCCAGCAGCTTGGATCGGGCAGGGAGCACAGATACGCAGTATTTT. The genes are TRBV5-5 and TRBJ2-3; D is perhaps TRBD1 (5 bases). The V gene lost 0 bases and the J gene lost 0 bases, with 11 bases spanning the gap. This CDR3 has 16 residues. The germline CDR1 and CDR2 sequences are SGHKS and YYEKEE (reference sequence).

A few counts support this clonotype. This rearrangement joins TRBV6-4 to TRBJ2-3, with a tentative D call TRBD2 (5 bases). Trimming took 0 bases from V and 2 from J, leaving 12 bases between them. Germline assignment: CDR1 MRHNA and CDR2 SNTAGT. CDR3 length equals 16 residues. CDR3 sequence reads: CASSDSSGFLTDTQYF. CDR3 DNA sequence: TGTGCCAGCAGTGACTCGAGCGGTTTCCTCACAGATACGCAGTATTTT.

The CDR3 coding sequence is TGTGCCAGCAGCCCTCGGACAGGGAAGGACCTTAGGAGAGACGAGCAGTACTTC. Translating it yields CASSPRTGKDLRRDEQYF. The chain has TRBV7-9 and TRBJ2-7, with 8 nucleotides matching TRBD1. V was pared by 5 bases and J by 5 bases, with 20 bases of the junction left unmatched. The CDR3 sequence is 18 residues long. CDR1 is SEHNR and CDR2 is FQNEAQ in the germline V gene (reference sequence).